Reported below is one TCR beta chain. Clones were sequenced by immunoSEQ multiplex PCR, and TCRdb holds only the in-frame ones, with some missing. The repertoire holds some 42,000 clones, with approximately 88% as singletons. This specimen comes from a study of T cell responses to AZD1222 COVID-19 vaccine. The receptor was isolated from an adult who received the AZD1222 COVID-19 vaccine. This material consisted of peripheral blood, taken 28 days after the second AZD1222 dose.

Written as DNA, the CDR3 is TGTGCCAGCAGCTTAGTTCTCGGGGAACTGGTGAACACTGAAGCTTTCTTT. It encodes CASSLVLGELVNTEAFF. The chain has TRBV7-8 and TRBJ1-1; D unresolved. Trimming stripped 1 base from V and 0 bases from J, with 15 bases between. The germline V gene has CDR1 SGHVS and CDR2 FQNEAQ. There are 17 residues in the CDR3.